Presented here are 20 T cell receptor beta chains from one specimen sequenced in a study of cytomegalovirus exposure and HLA in healthy donors. The PCR had 60 Vbeta and 13 Jbeta primers. The data were produced by immunoSEQ multiplex PCR, yet TCRdb's version contains in-frame clones alone and is incomplete. Here the sample spans about 130,000 clones, over 65% being singletons. The sequencing input was PBMCs. The receptors derive from a young man in good health and CMV-seropositive.

V is TRBV5-1 and J is TRBJ2-2, with D perhaps matching TRBD2 (5 bases). Trimming left V 4 bases short and J 0 bases short, with 13 bases between. Germline assignment: CDR1 SGHRS and CDR2 YFSETQ. This CDR3 contains 16 residues. The CDR3 loop reads CASSPRVASNTGELFF. CDR3 bases: TGCGCCAGCAGCCCGCGGGTAGCGTCGAACACCGGGGAGCTGTTTTTT.

This rearrangement joins TRBV11-3 to TRBJ2-2, with TRBD2 as a possible D gene (5 bases). The germline V gene has CDR1 SGHNT and CDR2 YENEEA. The CDR3 covers 15 residues. V lost 1 base, J lost 0 bases, and 6 bases lay in between. Written as DNA, the CDR3 is TGTGCCAGCAGCTTAGCGGGGTCGAACACCGGGGAGCTGTTTTTT. Its translation is CASSLAGSNTGELFF.

The chain uses TRBV7-2 and TRBJ1-1, with a weak D call TRBD1 (5 bases). Trimming left V 4 bases short and J 3 bases short, with 15 bases between. Germline CDR1 reads SGHTA; CDR2 reads FQGNSA. The CDR3 length is 15 residues. The chain's CDR3 is CASSSGGTFHTEAFF. Written as DNA, the CDR3 is TGTGCCAGCAGCTCTGGGGGGACTTTCCACACTGAAGCTTTCTTT.

The V and J genes are TRBV30 and TRBJ2-1; possible D gene TRBD2, 5 bases. Germline assignment: CDR1 GTSNPN and CDR2 SVGIG (reference sequence). The CDR3 runs 15 residues. V lost 2 bases and J 3 bases, leaving 14 bases between the germline ends. CDR3 sequence (DNA): TGTGCCTGGAGTCCTCTAGCAGACCTCTACAATGAGCAGTTCTTC. This sequence encodes CAWSPLADLYNEQFF.

The chain carries TRBV19 and TRBJ2-3, with D unclear. This CDR3 is built from 13 residues. V gave up 5 bases and J gave up 0 bases, with 6 bases separating them. In germline, CDR1 is LNHDA, CDR2 SQIVND (reference sequence). The CDR3 nucleotides are TGTGCCAGTAGTGTTACTAGCACAGATACGCAGTATTTT. Translation: CASSVTSTDTQYF.

This clone was seen a single time. The V and J genes are TRBV29-1 and TRBJ2-7, with TRBD2 identical over 7 bases. Germline CDR1 reads SQVTM; CDR2 reads ANQGSEA. Trimming at V came to 5 bases and at J to 0 bases, leaving 16 bases not matched to a gene. The CDR3 loop spans 17 amino acids. The chain's CDR3 is CSVLGRGVAESSYEQYF. In nucleotides, the CDR3 is TGCAGCGTTCTAGGCCGGGGGGTAGCGGAAAGCTCCTACGAGCAGTACTTC.

The rearrangement links TRBV27 to TRBJ2-5; possibly TRBD1 for D (5 bases). The length of the CDR3 is 15 residues. Germline V lookup: CDR1 MNHEY, CDR2 SMNVEV (reference sequence). V shed 3 bases and J shed 1 base, with 12 bases lying between them. The CDR3 sequence is CASSFLHRFQETQYF. The CDR3 region has the DNA TGTGCCAGCAGTTTTTTGCACAGGTTCCAAGAGACCCAGTACTTC.

This clone was counted a few times. V and J are TRBV4-2 and TRBJ2-5; D unresolved. V was cut by 5 bases and J by 5 bases, with 12 bases left in between. Germline values: CDR1 LGHNA, CDR2 YNFKEQ. This CDR3 contains 13 residues. Written as DNA, the CDR3 is TGTGCCAGCAGCTTCGAGCAGGTCGAGACCCAGTACTTC. The encoded protein is CASSFEQVETQYF.

The chain is built from TRBV15 and TRBJ2-1; 10 nucleotides align to TRBD2. V shed 8 bases and J 4 bases; nucleotides not matched to a gene: 8. CDR1 and CDR2 from the germline V gene are LNHNV and YYDKDF (reference sequence). CDR3 length: 15 amino acids. CDR3 nucleotide sequence: TGTGCCACCCTACATACTAGCGGGGTGTACAATGAGCAGTTCTTC. Its protein is CATLHTSGVYNEQFF.

The rearrangement joins TRBV6-5 to TRBJ2-2; no firm D call. The CDR3 has 14 amino acids. The V end lost 2 bases, the J end lost 5 bases, and 9 bases lay between the germline ends. The V gene's germline CDR1 is MNHEY and CDR2 SVGAGI. The DNA for the CDR3 is TGTGCCAGCAGTTACAGTATCAGAACCGGGGAGCTGTTTTTT. This gives the protein CASSYSIRTGELFF.

Here the CDR3 reads CASSQDLGQGANYGYTF. CDR3 in DNA: TGCGCCAGCAGCCAAGATTTGGGGCAGGGGGCGAACTATGGCTACACCTTC. The rearrangement uses TRBV4-3 and TRBJ1-2, with 8 bases identical to TRBD1. Germline assignment: CDR1 LGHNA and CDR2 YSLEER. The CDR3 contains 17 residues. Trimming at V came to 0 bases and at J to 2 bases, leaving 8 bases not matched to a gene.

The rearrangement links TRBV10-3 to TRBJ1-5; TRBD1 aligns across 7 bases. The V gene's germline CDR1 is ENHRY and CDR2 SYGVKD. V lost 2 bases and J lost 6; bases outside the gene matches: 13. This CDR3 has 17 amino acids. The CDR3 spells CAISEARETGLSQPQHF. CDR3 DNA sequence: TGTGCCATCAGTGAGGCCAGAGAGACAGGGCTCAGTCAGCCCCAGCATTTT.

This clone was observed a handful of times. This chain connects TRBV7-2 to TRBJ2-7; 7 positions agree with TRBD2. Germline trimming cut 1 base from V and 3 bases from J; bases unmatched to any gene: 6. This CDR3 has 15 residues. Germline V gene data show CDR1 as SGHTA and CDR2 as FQGNSA. CDR3 residues: CASSLEGGSNYEQYF. The DNA for the CDR3 is TGTGCCAGCAGCTTAGAGGGCGGGAGTAACTACGAGCAGTACTTC. Filled out from reference TRBV7-2 and TRBJ2-7, the complete variable domain reads GAGVSQSPSNKVTEKGKDVELRCDPISGHTALYWYRQSLGQGLEFLIYFQGNSAPDKSGLPSDRFSAERTGGSVSTLTIQRTQQEDSAVYLCASSLEGGSNYEQYFGPGTRLTVT.

The rearrangement uses TRBV19 and TRBJ2-1; 11 bases align to TRBD1. Germline V gene data show CDR1 as LNHDA and CDR2 as SQIVND (reference sequence). The CDR3 has 20 residues. V lost 5 bases to trimming and J lost 2 bases; unmatched junction nucleotides: 17. This CDR3 reads CASSPSARDRGYSTYNEQFF. CDR3 nucleotide sequence: TGTGCCAGTAGTCCCTCGGCACGGGACAGGGGGTATAGCACCTACAATGAGCAGTTCTTC.

This clone was found a few times. The chain couples TRBV28 to TRBJ2-7, with D tentatively TRBD1 (5 bases). Trimming left V 5 bases short and J 0 bases short, with 17 bases between. The CDR3 extends over 16 amino acids. The germline V gene encodes CDR1 MDHEN and CDR2 SYDVKM. DNA for the CDR3: TGTGCCAGCAGTACCACCCGTGCAGGGCCCTCCTACGAGCAGTACTTC. Translated: CASSTTRAGPSYEQYF. Full variable domain (remainder filled in from reference TRBV28 and TRBJ2-7): DVKVTQSSRYLVKRTGEKVFLECVQDMDHENMFWYRQDPGLGLRLIYFSYDVKMKEKGDIPEGYSVSREKKERFSLILESASTNQTSMYLCASSTTRAGPSYEQYFGPGTRLTVT.

This chain links TRBV30 with TRBJ1-1, with D possibly matching TRBD1 (6 bases). V lost 3 bases to trimming and J lost 0 bases, with 8 bases between them. Germline CDR1 reads GTSNPN; CDR2 reads SVGIG (reference sequence). The CDR3 covers 13 residues. CDR3 protein: CAWRWTVNTEAFF. In DNA form, the CDR3 reads TGTGCCTGGAGATGGACAGTGAACACTGAAGCTTTCTTT.

The chain joins TRBV2 to TRBJ2-5; 11 positions match TRBD2. V lost 10 bases and J lost 7; bases outside the gene matches: 5. Germline values: CDR1 SNHLY, CDR2 FYNNEI. The CDR3 has 12 amino acids. The CDR3 nucleotides read TGTGCCACCATAGCGGGAGGGCGGACCCAGTACTTC. Translation: CATIAGGRTQYF.

In this sample, this clone turned up a few times. The rearrangement links TRBV27 to TRBJ1-1; D call uncertain. In germline, CDR1 is MNHEY, CDR2 SMNVEV (reference sequence). V dropped 6 bases and J dropped 5 bases, with 10 bases sitting between them. This CDR3 spans 12 amino acids. This CDR3 is CASRAPGTEAFF. The DNA for the CDR3 is TGTGCCAGCAGGGCCCCGGGGACTGAAGCTTTCTTT.

The rearrangement joins TRBV5-1 to TRBJ2-1; 10 bases are shared with TRBD1. Germline V CDR1 and CDR2: SGHRS, YFSETQ. This CDR3 region has 15 residues. Germline trimming cut 4 bases from V and 3 bases from J; bases unmatched to any gene: 4. Here the CDR3 DNA reads TGCGCCAGCAGCATAGGGACAGGGGACTACAATGAGCAGTTCTTC. Residues: CASSIGTGDYNEQFF. Combining the CDR3 with reference TRBV5-1 and TRBJ2-1 gives the whole variable domain KAGVTQTPRYLIKTRGQQVTLSCSPISGHRSVSWYQQTPGQGLQFLFEYFSETQRNKGNFPGRFSGRQFSNSRSEMNVSTLELGDSALYLCASSIGTGDYNEQFFGPGTRLTVL.

J is TRBJ2-7 and V is TRBV2, with D perhaps TRBD1 (6 bases). The CDR3 has 12 amino acids. The V gene's germline CDR1 is SNHLY and CDR2 FYNNEI. Trimming removed 6 bases from V and 4 bases from J, with 10 bases in between. The CDR3 DNA sequence: TGTGCCAGCAGCAGGACAGCATACGAGCAGTACTTC. It codes for CASSRTAYEQYF.